The present T cell receptor (beta chain) was sequenced within a study of graft-versus-host responses after intestinal transplantation. As for the study in general: The study gave all recipients anti-thymocyte globulin induction, then tacrolimus and steroids for approximately three years.

A note on this clone: Its antigen remains unknown.

Whole-study findings and limits: GvH clones appeared in recipient marrow, some first in ileum or blood.

The data were produced by immunoSEQ multiplex PCR, yet TCRdb's version contains in-frame clones alone and is incomplete. Of about 110,000 clones listed, 93% are singletons. V was pared by 4 bases and J by 6 bases, with 8 bases of the junction left unmatched. The CDR3 length is 16 residues. CDR1 is SGHRS and CDR2 is YFSETQ in the germline V gene. The source of this sequence is a human donor who was the organ donor for an intestinal transplant. V gene TRBV5-1 combines with J gene TRBJ2-1; 12 bases align to TRBD2. The sequencing here drew on unstimulated CD8+ T cells sorted from spleen or lymph node cells, taken before transplant. The CDR3 sequence: CASSPLGLAGPNEQFF. CDR3 coding DNA: TGCGCCAGCAGCCCTCTCGGACTAGCGGGACCCAATGAGCAGTTCTTC.